These 30 T cell receptor beta chains were sequenced from one sample in a study of blood T cell repertoires in COVID-19 (dated by TCRdb to 2020 to 2021). Libraries were prepared through the immunoSEQ multiplex PCR assay. What TCRdb holds here is the immuneACCESS table cut down to in-frame rearrangements. Part of the clones is not present; checked against another copy, under half of the missing clones reflect an unresolved V gene, and the others are unexplained. The table for this sample lists some 260,000 clones; about 79% of them were counted only once. The biggest ten clones account for over 7.5% of the sample. Material: peripheral blood. The receptors originated from a man aged 80 or over with acute or convalescent COVID-19.

This sequence joins TRBV2 and TRBJ2-1; D is ambiguous. The CDR3 loop spans 13 amino acids. Germline assignment: CDR1 SNHLY and CDR2 FYNNEI. Trimming took 6 bases from V and 7 from J, leaving 13 bases between them. CDR3 DNA: TGTGCCAGCAGGGGCAGTAGTAAGAATGAGCAGTTCTTC. This gives the protein CASRGSSKNEQFF.

This chain connects TRBV5-4 to TRBJ2-3; 14 bases are shared with TRBD2. Unmatched junction bases numbered 15, after V lost 4 bases and J lost 2 bases. The CDR3 loop spans 20 amino acids. Germline CDR1 reads SGHNT; CDR2 reads YYREEE (reference sequence). The CDR3 loop reads CASSAHPGLAGARLTDTQYF. CDR3 sequence (DNA): TGTGCCAGCAGCGCACACCCGGGACTAGCGGGGGCCCGCCTCACAGATACGCAGTATTTT.

V and J are TRBV5-1 and TRBJ2-5, with 8 bases identical to TRBD1. From germline, CDR1 is SGHRS and CDR2 YFSETQ. The CDR3 length is 17 residues. Germline trimming cut 7 bases from V and 1 base from J; bases unmatched to any gene: 15. In DNA, the CDR3 is TGCGCCAGCTGTCGCTCGTGGCAGGGGGCCCTCCAAGAGACCCAGTACTTC. Amino acid sequence: CASCRSWQGALQETQYF.

The genes are TRBV7-2 and TRBJ1-2; D ambiguous. Germline V CDR1 and CDR2: SGHTA, FQGNSA. The CDR3 runs 14 residues. V was cut by 5 bases and J by 1 base, with 11 bases left in between. The CDR3 sequence: CASSPSRGNYGYTF. Written as DNA, the CDR3 is TGTGCCAGCAGCCCAAGCCGGGGTAACTATGGCTACACCTTC.

The chain couples TRBV6-5 to TRBJ1-4; no reliable D call. The CDR3 is 15 residues long. Looked up from germline, CDR1 is MNHEY and CDR2 is SVGAGI. V gave up 6 bases and J gave up 0 bases, with 11 bases separating them. The CDR3 region is CASRGRLSTNEKLFF. DNA of the CDR3: TGTGCCAGCAGGGGCAGGTTGTCAACTAATGAAAAACTGTTTTTT.

The rearrangement links TRBV4-1 to TRBJ1-2; the match to TRBD1 covers 9 bases. This CDR3 is 18 amino acids long. After removal of 4 bases from V and 0 bases from J, the junction contained 12 bases not matched to a gene. Germline lookup yields CDR1 MGHRA and CDR2 YSYEKL. For the CDR3, the DNA is TGCGCCAGCAGCCTACAAATGGGGACAGGGCCCTCTAACTATGGCTACACCTTC. This encodes CASSLQMGTGPSNYGYTF.

The chain carries TRBV6-6 and TRBJ1-6, with D possibly being TRBD1 (6 bases). V lost 10 bases and J 5 bases, leaving 15 bases between the germline ends. This CDR3 has 14 residues. The V gene's germline CDR1 is MNHNY and CDR2 SVGAGI (reference sequence). CDR3 sequence reads: CATSTTGNNSPLHF. The CDR3, as DNA: TGTGCCACCTCGACTACAGGGAATAATTCACCCCTCCACTTT.

The CDR3 sequence: CASSADLDEQYF. CDR3 DNA sequence: TGTGCCAGCAGCGCCGACTTAGACGAGCAGTACTTC. The chain employs TRBV21-1 and TRBJ2-7; no DNA check was done on the table's D call, TRBD2. TRBV21-1 is given as a pseudogene. The CDR3 length is 12 residues.

The CDR3 DNA is TGTGCCACGTCCGGTGGGGCCGGGCACGACATTCAGTACTTC. Its protein is CATSGGAGHDIQYF. This chain uses TRBV5-4 with TRBJ2-4, with a tentative D call TRBD1 (5 bases). V lost 9 bases and J lost 8, with 21 bases in between. CDR3 length equals 14 residues. The germline gives CDR1 SGHNT, CDR2 YYREEE (reference sequence).

The chain combines TRBV2 with TRBJ1-2; 9 bases fit TRBD1. The CDR3 spans 14 residues. In germline, CDR1 is SNHLY, CDR2 FYNNEI. Trimming took 6 bases from V and 4 from J; bases not matched to a gene: 6. CDR3 amino acids: CASRNRGRFYGYTF. DNA of the CDR3: TGTGCCAGCAGGAACAGGGGGCGCTTCTATGGCTACACCTTC.

The V call is TRBV25-1, the J call TRBJ1-2, with TRBD1 matching 9 bases. Germline-derived CDR1 and CDR2 are MGHDK and SYGVNS. The CDR3 runs to 13 residues. V trimming: 9 bases; J trimming: 0 bases; junction bases outside the gene matches: 2. CDR3 amino acids: CASRTGANYGYTF. The CDR3 DNA reads as TGTGCCAGTCGGACAGGGGCTAACTATGGCTACACCTTC.

In nucleotides, the CDR3 is TGTGCCAGCTCACCGAGGGGGCCAAGTCTAGCCAAAAACATTCAGTACTTC. Its translation is CASSPRGPSLAKNIQYF. This chain links TRBV18 with TRBJ2-4, with 7 nucleotides matching TRBD1. The CDR3 is 17 amino acids. The junction had 8 bases not matched to a gene; V was cut back by 3 bases and J by 0 bases. The germline CDR1 and CDR2 sequences are KGHSH and LQKENI.

The V and J genes are TRBV30 and TRBJ1-5, with 9 nucleotides matching TRBD1. The CDR3 runs to 13 residues. The germline V gene has CDR1 GTSNPN and CDR2 SVGIG (reference sequence). V dropped 3 bases and J dropped 5; count of bases not matched to a gene: 2. Here the CDR3 DNA reads TGTGCCTGGAGCCGGACAGGGGATCAGCCCCAGCATTTT. Amino acids: CAWSRTGDQPQHF.

The J gene is TRBJ2-7, the V gene TRBV5-1; 8 positions match TRBD2. V shed 2 bases, J shed 3 bases, and the junction held 7 bases outside the gene matches. Germline CDR1 SGHRS, CDR2 YFSETQ. The CDR3 length is 15 residues. CDR3 nucleotides: TGCGCCAGCAGCTTACTAGCGGCAGTAATCTACGAGCAGTACTTC. Amino acids: CASSLLAAVIYEQYF. The complete variable domain, with remaining parts taken from reference TRBV5-1 and TRBJ2-7, reads KAGVTQTPRYLIKTRGQQVTLSCSPISGHRSVSWYQQTPGQGLQFLFEYFSETQRNKGNFPGRFSGRQFSNSRSEMNVSTLELGDSALYLCASSLLAAVIYEQYFGPGTRLTVT.

This sequence joins TRBV5-1 and TRBJ2-6; D might be TRBD1 (6 bases). Trimming removed 4 bases at V and 3 bases at J, with 14 bases between. The V gene's germline CDR1 is SGHRS and CDR2 YFSETQ. The CDR3 runs 16 residues. CDR3 nucleotide sequence: TGCGCCAGCAGCGCAGGGACAATGAGTGGGGCCAACGTCCTGACTTTC. Translated, it gives CASSAGTMSGANVLTF. The full variable domain, with the rest looked up from reference TRBV5-1 and TRBJ2-6, is KAGVTQTPRYLIKTRGQQVTLSCSPISGHRSVSWYQQTPGQGLQFLFEYFSETQRNKGNFPGRFSGRQFSNSRSEMNVSTLELGDSALYLCASSAGTMSGANVLTFGAGSRLTVL.

The chain couples TRBV4-1 to TRBJ2-2; D perhaps matches TRBD2 (6 bases). This CDR3 spans 16 amino acids. In germline, CDR1 is MGHRA, CDR2 YSYEKL. V gave up 1 base and J gave up 2 bases, with 11 bases separating them. CDR3 in DNA: TGCGCCAGCAGCCAAGTAGGTAGCGGTAACACCGGGGAGCTGTTTTTT. Protein sequence: CASSQVGSGNTGELFF.

In its sample, this clone was seen a few times. The rearrangement joins TRBV2 to TRBJ2-7; 12 nucleotides line up with TRBD1. The ends lost 6 bases at V and 10 bases at J; junction bases unmatched: 13. The V gene's germline CDR1 is SNHLY and CDR2 FYNNEI. The CDR3 totals 15 residues. CDR3 protein: CASRAHSGTGGFQYF. CDR3 bases: TGTGCCAGCAGAGCCCACTCCGGGACAGGGGGCTTTCAGTACTTC.

This chain uses TRBV5-6 with TRBJ2-7; weak D call: TRBD2 (6 bases). Trimming cost V 3 bases and J 3 bases, with 13 bases left between them. There are 14 residues in the CDR3. Germline CDR1 SGHDT, CDR2 YYEEEE. In DNA, the CDR3 is TGTGCCAGCAGCTGGATTACTAGCAGCTACGAGCAGTACTTC. It codes for CASSWITSSYEQYF.

The rearrangement links TRBV19 to TRBJ2-1; 11 bases map to TRBD1. This CDR3 spans 16 amino acids. Per the germline V gene, CDR1 is LNHDA and CDR2 is SQIVND (reference sequence). V lost 5 bases to trimming and J lost 3 bases; unmatched junction nucleotides: 6. Here the CDR3 reads CASSPGGTGGYNEQFF. In nucleotides, the CDR3 is TGTGCCAGTAGTCCAGGTGGGACAGGGGGCTACAATGAGCAGTTCTTC.

This clone came up once. This chain uses TRBV28 with TRBJ2-7; D may be TRBD1 (6 bases). Per germline, CDR1 MDHEN and CDR2 SYDVKM. V dropped 3 bases and J dropped 3 bases, with 9 bases sitting between them. CDR3 length: 13 residues. The CDR3 here is CASSFPGVYEQYF. The DNA of the CDR3 is TGTGCCAGCAGTTTTCCAGGGGTCTACGAGCAGTACTTC.

The sample holds a few counts of this clone. The chain recombines TRBV6-1 with TRBJ1-5; D is uncertain. Per germline, CDR1 MNHNS and CDR2 SASEGT. V was clipped by 2 bases and J by 0 bases, with 8 bases between them. The CDR3 sequence is 15 residues long. The CDR3 spells CASSEIVNSNQPQHF. The CDR3 DNA reads TGTGCCAGCAGTGAAATAGTAAATAGCAATCAGCCCCAGCATTTT.

This chain connects TRBV9 to TRBJ2-1, with 13 nucleotides matching TRBD2. This CDR3 spans 15 amino acids. V was pared by 3 bases and J by 4 bases, with 1 base of the junction left unmatched. Germline V lookup: CDR1 SGDLS, CDR2 YYNGEE. CDR3 sequence (DNA): TGTGCCAGCAGCGGGACTAGCGGGAGTTACAATGAGCAGTTCTTC. This encodes CASSGTSGSYNEQFF.

This chain uses TRBV27 with TRBJ1-3; D is unresolved. Germline V gives CDR1 MNHEY, CDR2 SMNVEV (reference sequence). The CDR3 has 16 amino acids. V was pared by 5 bases and J by 4 bases, with 18 bases between. The CDR3 loop reads CASSSRAPSFGNTIYF. For the CDR3, the DNA is TGTGCCAGCAGTAGCCGGGCCCCTAGCTTCGGAAACACCATATATTTT.

The V call is TRBV7-9, the J call TRBJ1-6; 9 bases map to TRBD1. The V gene's germline CDR1 is SEHNR and CDR2 FQNEAQ (reference sequence). This CDR3 is 15 amino acids long. Trimming at V came to 1 base and at J to 7 bases, leaving 2 bases not matched to a gene. CDR3 loop: CASSLEGTGNSPLHF. CDR3 sequence (DNA): TGTGCCAGCAGCTTAGAAGGGACAGGGAATTCACCCCTCCACTTT.

V is TRBV24-1 and J is TRBJ1-6, with D possibly TRBD1 on 5 matching bases. Trimming removed 4 bases from V and 7 bases from J, with 10 bases in between. The CDR3 extends over 14 amino acids. Germline assignment: CDR1 KGHDR and CDR2 SFDVKD. The CDR3 loop is CATSEPTVNSPLHF. The CDR3 region has the DNA TGTGCCACCAGTGAGCCGACAGTCAATTCACCCCTCCACTTT.

The chain uses TRBV9 and TRBJ1-2; 11 bases are a match to TRBD1. Per germline, CDR1 SGDLS and CDR2 YYNGEE. This CDR3 is 18 amino acids long. After removal of 0 bases from V and 1 base from J, the junction contained 8 bases not matched to a gene. This chain's CDR3 is CASSVVGTGGGFNYGYTF. DNA of the CDR3: TGTGCCAGCAGCGTAGTGGGGACAGGGGGAGGATTTAACTATGGCTACACCTTC.

The chain links TRBV11-2 to TRBJ2-6; D remains ambiguous. Germline V gene data show CDR1 as SGHAT and CDR2 as FQNNGV. V dropped 2 bases and J dropped 3 bases, with 5 bases sitting between them. The CDR3 spans 14 residues. CDR3 amino acids: CASSLIIGANVLTF. CDR3 coding DNA: TGTGCCAGCAGCTTAATCATTGGGGCCAACGTCCTGACTTTC.

This chain links TRBV7-2 with TRBJ1-2; D gene ambiguous. The germline V gene encodes CDR1 SGHTA and CDR2 FQGNSA. The CDR3 length is 12 residues. The V end was cut by 0 bases, the J end by 8 bases, with 7 bases between. The CDR3 is CASSLAGYGYTF. CDR3 coding DNA: TGTGCCAGCAGCTTAGCCGGGTACGGCTACACCTTC.

The chain couples TRBV5-5 to TRBJ2-7; TRBD1 is a possible D gene (6 bases). Looked up from germline, CDR1 is SGHKS and CDR2 is YYEKEE (reference sequence). This CDR3 has 15 amino acids. Trimming stripped 0 bases from V and 0 bases from J, with 10 bases between. The CDR3 protein is CASSLGPGHSYEQYF. The CDR3 DNA reads as TGTGCCAGCAGCTTGGGTCCGGGACACTCCTACGAGCAGTACTTC.

The rearrangement uses TRBV7-9 and TRBJ1-2, with D perhaps matching TRBD1 (5 bases). Germline V gene lookup returns CDR1 SEHNR and CDR2 FQNEAQ (reference sequence). CDR3 size: 18 residues. Trimming stripped 3 bases from V and 0 bases from J, with 20 bases between. The CDR3 DNA reads as TGTGCCAGCAGCTTCGGATCCGGGGGTCGCCTCTCTAACTATGGCTACACCTTC. The encoded protein is CASSFGSGGRLSNYGYTF. Full variable domain (rest looked up from reference TRBV7-9 and TRBJ1-2): DTGVSQNPRHKITKRGQNVTFRCDPISEHNRLYWYRQTLGQGPEFLTYFQNEAQLEKSRLLSDRFSAERPKGSFSTLEIQRTEQGDSAMYLCASSFGSGGRLSNYGYTFGSGTRLTVV.